This T cell receptor beta chain was retrieved from a study of blood T cell repertoires in COVID-19. Study summary: The study drew acute and convalescent COVID-19 samples from the United States, Italy and Spain. In each case, the material was cDNA or gDNA derived from T cells, B-cell-depleted T cells, or PBMCs.

This clone was found once. V was clipped by 3 bases and J by 7 bases; unmatched bases: 13. Germline V gene sequence: CDR1 MNHEY, CDR2 SMNVEV (reference sequence). This CDR3 is built from 17 residues. In the original processing: Reference gene primer amplification in the assay estimated nucleated cell counts. Libraries were prepared by immunoSEQ multiplex PCR; TCRdb keeps only in-frame clonotypes and omits some of them. V, J and clone size reflect that table, while D and trimming were determined from the DNA. The sample carries 95,000 to 150,000 clones, around 80% recorded once. This sequence joins TRBV27 and TRBJ2-1; 9 nucleotides align to TRBD2. Source material: peripheral blood. This clonotype was sampled from a man between 60 and 70 years old with active or convalescent COVID-19. This chain's CDR3 is CASSFGKIAGEGNEQFF. The CDR3 nucleotides read TGTGCCAGCAGTTTTGGGAAAATAGCGGGAGAAGGGAATGAGCAGTTCTTC.